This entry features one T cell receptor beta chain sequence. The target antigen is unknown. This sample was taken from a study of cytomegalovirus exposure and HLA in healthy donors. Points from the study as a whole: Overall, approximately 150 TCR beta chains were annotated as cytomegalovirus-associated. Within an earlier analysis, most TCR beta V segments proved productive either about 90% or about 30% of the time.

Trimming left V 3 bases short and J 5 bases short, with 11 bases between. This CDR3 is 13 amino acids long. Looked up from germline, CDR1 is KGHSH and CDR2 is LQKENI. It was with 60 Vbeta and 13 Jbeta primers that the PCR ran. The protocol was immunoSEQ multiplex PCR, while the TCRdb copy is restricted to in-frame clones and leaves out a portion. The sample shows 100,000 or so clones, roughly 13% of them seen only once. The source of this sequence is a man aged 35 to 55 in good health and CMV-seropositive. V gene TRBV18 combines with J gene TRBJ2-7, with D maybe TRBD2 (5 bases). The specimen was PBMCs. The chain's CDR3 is CASSPLGVNEQYF. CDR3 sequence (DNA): TGTGCCAGCTCACCCCTCGGGGTCAACGAGCAGTACTTC.